This entry describes one T cell receptor (beta chain). Its antigen is unknown. No qualities accompany the bases; no much larger clone lies one base away. Systemically healthy Caucasian individuals from Russia, over 30 in total and aged about 6 to 95 years, were included as donors. About 10 milliliters of peripheral blood were collected from each donor into EDTA-treated Vacutainer tubes. Ficoll-Paque density-gradient centrifugation was used to isolate PBMCs, with at least 6 million obtained per sample. Total RNA, at least 5 micrograms per sample, was extracted from PBMCs with Trizol reagent. For every donor, flow cytometry on a PBMC aliquot measured the percentage of naive CD45RAhigh/CD27high T cells. The source of the sample is a study of blood T cells in healthy people across ages (dated by TCRdb to between 2014 and 2016). In terms of the full investigation: In model experiments, roughly one uniquely barcoded TCR beta cDNA molecule per two T cells was captured by template switching. The donors were divided into four age groups: young (average roughly 15 years), middle-aged (approximately 42), aged (roughly 60) and long-lived (approximately 74). Using deep sequencing normalized with unique cDNA molecular identifiers, the study measured how TCR beta repertoire diversity changes with age. For two donors (one aged 18 to 30 and one aged 80 or older), the study analyzed two additional independent replicas of 1 million unique cDNA reads from the same blood draw. To avoid experimental bias, donors of different ages were randomly spread across the sequencing lanes.

What the work shows at the level of the full study, not this receptor alone: Since profiling was done on bulk unsorted PBMCs, naive and antigen-experienced compartments could not be conclusively compared. There was a strong correlation between observed TCR beta diversity and the percentage of naive T cells measured by flow cytometry. Compared with the aged group, the long-lived group had more naive CD4+ T cells, fewer expanded clones and increased TCR diversity, suggesting age selection. As age increased, observed TCR beta diversity per million T cells dropped in a roughly linear way, and a significant reduction was already evident by age 40. Estimates of total diversity based on one million sequenced T cells were considered lower bounds and underestimates. Donor CMV infection status was unknown, potentially confounding age-related changes in expanded clonotypes.

Counted from cysteine to phenylalanine, this CDR3 has 14 amino acids. CDR3 DNA only is kept here, 42 bases in frame from base 1. V sheds 6 bases and J sheds 2 bases, leaving 14 bases between their ends. Sequences DFQATT (CDR1) and SNEGSKA (CDR2) are obtained from the germline V gene (reference sequence). The library came from 5' RACE. The sample was run on an Illumina HiSeq 2500. The second PCR ran for about 6 to 11 cycles and used a J-beta primer mix along with a sample-barcoded 5' primer. Each TCR beta cDNA molecule received a unique molecular identifier from a template-switch 5' adaptor carrying 12 random nucleotides. Each sample yielded at least 2.5 million CDR3-containing paired-end reads. The Mint cDNA synthesis kit, primed by a TRBC-specific oligonucleotide, was used to synthesize first-strand cDNA from all RNA. All cDNA was treated with uracil-DNA glycosylase and then went through a first 18-cycle PCR with the universal primers M1SS and BC2_uni_R. In the source study's methods: Each sample was normalized by randomly selecting 1 million high-quality reads, each carrying a distinct molecular identifier. Reads with shared molecular identifiers were discarded instead of being binned into consensus sequences. CDR3 identification, clonotype clustering and error correction used MiTCR with a Q25 quality threshold and the strictest error-elimination algorithm. Lower-bound total TCR beta diversity was estimated with a nonparametric unseen species model using Euler transformation. The raw public reads went through TCRdb reprocessing: fastp at Q25, MiXCR clone calling, in-frame beta chains kept. A single entry per CDR3 protein holds the most common genes and DNA from its merged rows. V and J calls and clone size were set by TCRdb, not the authors. In all, the sample holds about 1.6 million distinct CDR3 sequences, and 30% to 35% of those were seen once. Approximately 10% of the sample belongs to the ten largest clones.

This sequence originates from a woman aged 25 to 39 in good health. The rearranged segments are TRBV20-1 and TRBJ2-1; the D segment may tentatively be TRBD1 or TRBD2, each giving 5 matched bases. Sequenced: blood. The nucleotide sequence is TGCAGTGCAGGGACGTTGAGCCCCTACAATGAGCAGTTCTTC. Its amino acids are CSAGTLSPYNEQFF.